The text below deals with one TCR beta chain. Its antigen remains unidentified. The data derive from a study of cytomegalovirus exposure and HLA in healthy donors. About the study: Previous work identified some 120 million unique TCR beta sequences from 200 million or so T cells. General study findings and limits: Accurate HLA-A and HLA-B prediction from TCR beta sequences was reported for most subjects.

PCR involved 60 Vbeta and 13 Jbeta primers. Original handling: As a later analysis found, there were 82 million or so unique TCR beta chains, of which around 10 million were shared. The assay was immunoSEQ multiplex PCR, and TCRdb's table has in-frame clones only and misses some. V and J calls and clone size are those listed in that table; D and trimming were worked out from the DNA. Of over 85,000 clones listed, approximately 70% are singletons. The sequence was obtained from a man between 40 and 49 years old in good health and CMV-seronegative. Source material: PBMCs.

CDR3 in amino acids: CASSPAGSLRDTEAFF. The CDR3, as DNA: TGTGCCAGCTCTCCGGCGGGGTCCCTAAGGGACACTGAAGCTTTCTTT. This chain joins TRBV18 and TRBJ1-1; no definite D call. CDR3 length equals 16 residues. CDR1 is KGHSH, CDR2 LQKENI, per germline. V dropped 6 bases and J dropped 3 bases, with 20 bases sitting between them.